This T cell receptor (beta chain) was profiled in a study of cytomegalovirus exposure and HLA in healthy donors. Study-level information: Researchers previously reported finding 90 million to 120 million unique TCR beta sequences from approximately 200 million T cells.

As for this clone: The antigen remains unidentified.

Study-wide points: There were reportedly fewer N-insertions in an Asian-associated ancestry cluster than the roughly 680-donor mean, in a later analysis. Cytomegalovirus-associated TCR beta chains were listed, numbering approximately 150. Other equally common chains were less clonally expanded than HLA-associated TCR beta chains, a later analysis showed.

PCR employed 60 Vbeta and 13 Jbeta primers. This table comes from immunoSEQ multiplex PCR, and its TCRdb copy is limited to in-frame clones, with some not included. Seen here are roughly 200,000 clones, approximately 85% observed once, and the top ten hold around 2.3%. Germline V gene lookup returns CDR1 SGHRS and CDR2 YFSETQ. V lost 5 bases and J lost 2, with 14 bases in between. The CDR3 spans 14 residues. The chain couples TRBV5-1 to TRBJ2-7; D is perhaps TRBD2 (6 bases). Sequencing input: PBMCs. This sequence was found in a woman aged 50 to 60 in good health and CMV-seronegative. CDR3: CASSYTGGTYEQYF. The CDR3 coding sequence is TGCGCCAGCAGTTACACCGGGGGTACCTACGAGCAGTACTTC.